This T cell receptor beta chain is drawn from a study of T cells after yellow fever vaccination. Study results and limitations: Peak timing came faster in the weaker secondary response, day 5 versus 15. Overall, a small share of clonotypes was seen in both CD4 and CD8 compartments.

About this clonotype itself: The antigen is not known.

The length of the CDR3 is 15 residues. The V and J ends lost 2 bases and 2 bases respectively, with 11 bases between them. Template switching with 5'RACE generated the TCR cDNA and added a universal primer site and UMIs. TCRdb fed the 5' RACE reads into MiXCR, producing one record per CDR3 protein. The repertoire consists of 500,000 to 650,000 distinct CDR3 sequences, with less than 20% occurring once and the leading ten covering 15% to 20%. The starting material was PBMCs, obtained 4 to 6 days after the first yellow fever vaccination. The rearrangement uses TRBV12-3 or TRBV12-4 and TRBJ2-3, with no clear D. This TCR was sampled from a man younger than 35 who received the YFV17D yellow fever vaccine. The CDR3: CASSLPGDNTDTQYF. The CDR3 region has the DNA TGTGCCAGCAGTTTACCAGGAGACAACACAGATACGCAGTATTTT.